The sequence of this TCR beta chain was determined in a study of CD8+CD57+ T cells in acquired aplastic anemia. TCR beta VDJ and CDR3 were profiled, and genomic DNA was the template. MiXCR, applied by TCRdb to the reads, yields one record per CDR3 protein. In the table there are 200,000 or so distinct CDR3 sequences, roughly 64% of which are singletons. This clonotype was sampled from a human donor with severe aplastic anemia or a healthy control (not recorded which). Sequencing input: sorted CD4+, CD8+, or CD8+CD57+ T cells (not recorded which) from PBMCs.

The CDR3 sequence is CASSFELAGGDTQYF. CDR3 coding DNA: TGTGCCAGCAGTTTCGAACTAGCGGGAGGAGATACGCAGTATTTT. This chain uses TRBV12-3 or TRBV12-4 with TRBJ2-3; 12 positions match TRBD2. V shed 3 bases and J 5 bases; nucleotides not matched to a gene: 3. The CDR3 totals 15 residues.